A selection of T cell receptor beta chains follows, all from one sample in a study of T-cell reconstitution after alpha-beta-depleted transplantation in children. TCRdb independently ran MiXCR on the PCR reads; one entry per CDR3 protein. Counted here are 350,000 to 500,000 distinct CDR3 sequences, around two fifths occurring once; the ten biggest clones make up 27%. The source material was PBMCs, sampled before TCRalphabeta/CD19-depleted stem cell transplant. The receptor set was obtained from a girl aged 2 to 9 with aplastic anemia, due to receive a stem cell transplant. Each CDR3 is given with its conserved first and last residue. Each record gives: CDR3 DNA, CDR3 protein, D gene, clone size, J gene, V gene. D genes are given only for firm matches. Only part of the rows carry a size: once, few, many, or a class if the clone is expanded.

cdr3_nt: TGTGCCCGGGACAGGGCAACTAATGAAAAACTGTTTTTT
cdr3_aa: CARDRATNEKLFF
d_call: TRBD1
clone_size: -
j_call: TRBJ1-4
v_call: TRBV27

cdr3_nt: TGTGCCAGCAGATCGGACAGGGACTACAATGAGCAGTTCTTC
cdr3_aa: CASRSDRDYNEQFF
d_call: TRBD1
clone_size: -
j_call: TRBJ2-1
v_call: TRBV6-1

cdr3_nt: TGTGCCAGCAGCTCCAGCGGGAGACCCGATACGCAGTATTTT
cdr3_aa: CASSSSGRPDTQYF
d_call: TRBD2
clone_size: -
j_call: TRBJ2-3
v_call: TRBV11-3

cdr3_nt: TGCACCCAACGGGGGACCACAGATACGCAGTATTTT
cdr3_aa: CTQRGTTDTQYF
d_call: -
clone_size: -
j_call: TRBJ2-3
v_call: TRBV20-1

cdr3_nt: TGTGCCAGCAGATCTATAGCGGGAGTTACCCACGAGCAGTACTTC
cdr3_aa: CASRSIAGVTHEQYF
d_call: TRBD2
clone_size: many
j_call: TRBJ2-7
v_call: TRBV28

cdr3_nt: TGTGCCAGCAGCTTAGGCAATAGCCAAGAGACCCAGTACTTC
cdr3_aa: CASSLGNSQETQYF
d_call: -
clone_size: -
j_call: TRBJ2-5
v_call: TRBV13

cdr3_nt: TGTGCCAGCAGCTTAGAGACTAGCGGGAGCTCCTACAATGAGCAGTTCTTC
cdr3_aa: CASSLETSGSSYNEQFF
d_call: TRBD2
clone_size: -
j_call: TRBJ2-1
v_call: TRBV7-6

cdr3_nt: TGTGCCAGCAGCCGCCCACCCGGGACAGGGGAAGAGCAGTACTTC
cdr3_aa: CASSRPPGTGEEQYF
d_call: TRBD1
clone_size: -
j_call: TRBJ2-7
v_call: TRBV7-2

cdr3_nt: TGTGCCAGCAGTTTACAATCCCGCTTCCCCTACGAGCAGTACTTC
cdr3_aa: CASSLQSRFPYEQYF
d_call: -
clone_size: many
j_call: TRBJ2-7
v_call: TRBV28

cdr3_nt: TGTGCCAGCAGCTTAACGTGGACAGGGGACACCGGGGAGCTGTTTTTT
cdr3_aa: CASSLTWTGDTGELFF
d_call: TRBD1
clone_size: few
j_call: TRBJ2-2
v_call: TRBV7-3

cdr3_nt: TGTGCCAGCAGTACCATAGCGTTCACCGGGGAGCTGTTTTTT
cdr3_aa: CASSTIAFTGELFF
d_call: -
clone_size: -
j_call: TRBJ2-2
v_call: TRBV28

cdr3_nt: TGTGCCAGCAGCGTTCGGGAGGCGAGAACAGATACGCAGTATTTT
cdr3_aa: CASSVREARTDTQYF
d_call: TRBD2
clone_size: many
j_call: TRBJ2-3
v_call: TRBV9

cdr3_nt: TGCGCCAGCAGCTTGGCCCCGGAGACGAACACCGGGGAGCTGTTTTTT
cdr3_aa: CASSLAPETNTGELFF
d_call: -
clone_size: many
j_call: TRBJ2-2
v_call: TRBV5-1

cdr3_nt: TGCGCCAGCAGCTTGGAGGGGAGAGCCGACACCAACAATGAGCAGTTCTTC
cdr3_aa: CASSLEGRADTNNEQFF
d_call: -
clone_size: many
j_call: TRBJ2-1
v_call: TRBV5-1

cdr3_nt: TGCAGTGCCCCAATCGCGGGAGGCACAGATACGCAGTATTTT
cdr3_aa: CSAPIAGGTDTQYF
d_call: TRBD2
clone_size: many
j_call: TRBJ2-3
v_call: TRBV20-1

cdr3_nt: TGTGCCAGCAGTTTTACGCAGACCTACGAGCAGTACTTC
cdr3_aa: CASSFTQTYEQYF
d_call: -
clone_size: few
j_call: TRBJ2-7
v_call: TRBV12-3/TRBV12-4

cdr3_nt: TGTGCCAGCAGCCAAGTACAAGAGACCCAGTACTTC
cdr3_aa: CASSQVQETQYF
d_call: -
clone_size: many
j_call: TRBJ2-5
v_call: TRBV3-1

cdr3_nt: TGTGCCAGCAGTGAAGCTGGGACAGGGTACTATGGCTACACCTTC
cdr3_aa: CASSEAGTGYYGYTF
d_call: TRBD1
clone_size: -
j_call: TRBJ1-2
v_call: TRBV6-1

cdr3_nt: TGTGCCATCAGTGACGCAGGAACGAACACTGAAGCTTTCTTT
cdr3_aa: CAISDAGTNTEAFF
d_call: -
clone_size: -
j_call: TRBJ1-1
v_call: TRBV10-3

cdr3_nt: TGTGCCAGCAGTGAGAGAGCAGGCCTTGAAGCTTTCTTT
cdr3_aa: CASSERAGLEAFF
d_call: -
clone_size: -
j_call: TRBJ1-1
v_call: TRBV25-1

cdr3_nt: TGTGCCAGTAGTTCACAGGGTAGTGAAGCTTTCTTT
cdr3_aa: CASSSQGSEAFF
d_call: -
clone_size: -
j_call: TRBJ1-1
v_call: TRBV19

cdr3_nt: TGTGCCAGCAGTCGGGACAGGAAGCAGTTCTTC
cdr3_aa: CASSRDRKQFF
d_call: TRBD1
clone_size: once
j_call: TRBJ2-1
v_call: TRBV6-5

cdr3_nt: TGTGCCAGCAGTCCTGCCCTAGGACAGGGGGCGAGCACCGGGGAGCTGTTTTTT
cdr3_aa: CASSPALGQGASTGELFF
d_call: TRBD1
clone_size: many
j_call: TRBJ2-2
v_call: TRBV6-1

cdr3_nt: TGTGCCAGCTCCCCCGGGGTCCGAGACCTTAATCAGCCCCAGCATTTT
cdr3_aa: CASSPGVRDLNQPQHF
d_call: -
clone_size: few
j_call: TRBJ1-5
v_call: TRBV28

cdr3_nt: TGTGCCAGCAGCGTAGCTTTCCAGGGCCCGGGCACCGGGGAGCTGTTTTTT
cdr3_aa: CASSVAFQGPGTGELFF
d_call: -
clone_size: -
j_call: TRBJ2-2
v_call: TRBV9

cdr3_nt: TGCGCCAGCAGCCAAGATTTAGTGGGACCGAACACAGATACGCAGTATTTT
cdr3_aa: CASSQDLVGPNTDTQYF
d_call: -
clone_size: -
j_call: TRBJ2-3
v_call: TRBV4-1

cdr3_nt: TGTGCCAGCAGCTTGCGCCTAGCGGGAGAATCGGGGGTCTACAATGAGCAGTTCTTC
cdr3_aa: CASSLRLAGESGVYNEQFF
d_call: TRBD2
clone_size: -
j_call: TRBJ2-1
v_call: TRBV5-4

cdr3_nt: TGTGCCAGCAGCTTACGGTTAGCCGGAAACACCATATATTTT
cdr3_aa: CASSLRLAGNTIYF
d_call: -
clone_size: few
j_call: TRBJ1-3
v_call: TRBV7-2

cdr3_nt: TGCAGTGCTTACTCGGGGAGGGGGCAGTATTTT
cdr3_aa: CSAYSGRGQYF
d_call: TRBD2
clone_size: few
j_call: TRBJ2-3
v_call: TRBV20-1

cdr3_nt: TGTGCCAGCAGCTTAGTGGGGACACCTGGAGAGACCCAGTACTTC
cdr3_aa: CASSLVGTPGETQYF
d_call: -
clone_size: few
j_call: TRBJ2-5
v_call: TRBV7-6

cdr3_nt: TGCGCCAGCAGTCGGGCTGGGGACTACACTGAAGCTTTCTTT
cdr3_aa: CASSRAGDYTEAFF
d_call: -
clone_size: few
j_call: TRBJ1-1
v_call: TRBV5-1

cdr3_nt: TGCGCCAGCAGCTCGGGACTAGCGGGAGGCGTCGCTAGCACAGATACGCATTATTTT
cdr3_aa: CASSSGLAGGVASTDTHYF
d_call: TRBD2
clone_size: few
j_call: TRBJ2-3
v_call: TRBV5-1

cdr3_nt: TGTGCCAGCAGTTATGGGGGCAGCCCCCAGCATTTT
cdr3_aa: CASSYGGSPQHF
d_call: -
clone_size: -
j_call: TRBJ1-5
v_call: TRBV12-3/TRBV12-4

cdr3_nt: TGCGCCAGCAGCCACGGGAACGGGCGAAATGGGGAGACCCAGTACTTC
cdr3_aa: CASSHGNGRNGETQYF
d_call: -
clone_size: few
j_call: TRBJ2-5
v_call: TRBV4-1

cdr3_nt: TGTGCCAGCTCACGACAGGGTATCTATGGCTACACCTTC
cdr3_aa: CASSRQGIYGYTF
d_call: TRBD1
clone_size: -
j_call: TRBJ1-2
v_call: TRBV18

cdr3_nt: TGCGCCAGCAGCTCTCCCGGGACTAGCGGGAGGGCCTACAATGAGCAGTTCTTC
cdr3_aa: CASSSPGTSGRAYNEQFF
d_call: TRBD2
clone_size: -
j_call: TRBJ2-1
v_call: TRBV5-1

cdr3_nt: TGCAGTGCTAGAGATATGTACACAGATACGCAGTATTTT
cdr3_aa: CSARDMYTDTQYF
d_call: -
clone_size: -
j_call: TRBJ2-3
v_call: TRBV20-1

cdr3_nt: TGTGCCAGCAGTTTAGCGGATACCTACAATGAGCAGTTCTTC
cdr3_aa: CASSLADTYNEQFF
d_call: -
clone_size: many
j_call: TRBJ2-1
v_call: TRBV12-3/TRBV12-4

cdr3_nt: TGCAGTGCTTTGGACCCGGGACTAGCGGGGTACAATGAGCAGTTCTTC
cdr3_aa: CSALDPGLAGYNEQFF
d_call: TRBD2
clone_size: many
j_call: TRBJ2-1
v_call: TRBV20-1

cdr3_nt: TGCAGTGCTAGTGGCTGGGAAGAGACCCAGTACTTC
cdr3_aa: CSASGWEETQYF
d_call: -
clone_size: few
j_call: TRBJ2-5
v_call: TRBV20-1

cdr3_nt: TGCGCCAGCAGCCAAGAGACGACGACTAGCGGGAGTAGGGGGGGGCAGTTCTTC
cdr3_aa: CASSQETTTSGSRGGQFF
d_call: TRBD2
clone_size: few
j_call: TRBJ2-1
v_call: TRBV4-1

cdr3_nt: TGTGCCAGCAGCTACTCAGAGGCTAGCTCCTACGAGCAGTACTTC
cdr3_aa: CASSYSEASSYEQYF
d_call: -
clone_size: many
j_call: TRBJ2-7
v_call: TRBV7-9

cdr3_nt: TGCGCCAGCGTCGGGACTAGCGGCATAGATACGCAGTATTTT
cdr3_aa: CASVGTSGIDTQYF
d_call: TRBD2
clone_size: -
j_call: TRBJ2-3
v_call: TRBV10-2

cdr3_nt: TGTGCCACCAGCAGACCTCGGGGGACAGCTGGGGCCAACGTCCTGACTTTC
cdr3_aa: CATSRPRGTAGANVLTF
d_call: -
clone_size: -
j_call: TRBJ2-6
v_call: TRBV15

cdr3_nt: TGTGCCAGCAGCTTAGCGCAAAGTGTGGCGGAAAAACTGTTTTTT
cdr3_aa: CASSLAQSVAEKLFF
d_call: -
clone_size: -
j_call: TRBJ1-4
v_call: TRBV7-9

cdr3_nt: TGCAGTGCCCAGAGCGGGCAGGCGAAAGAAAAACTGTTTTTT
cdr3_aa: CSAQSGQAKEKLFF
d_call: -
clone_size: -
j_call: TRBJ1-4
v_call: TRBV20-1

cdr3_nt: TGCAGTGCTAGAGAAGGTGGAGCGTTCTACTACAATGAGCAGTTCTTC
cdr3_aa: CSAREGGAFYYNEQFF
d_call: -
clone_size: few
j_call: TRBJ2-1
v_call: TRBV20-1

cdr3_nt: TGTGCCAGCAGCTTAGACGGCAGGACCTACGAGCAGTACTTC
cdr3_aa: CASSLDGRTYEQYF
d_call: -
clone_size: -
j_call: TRBJ2-7
v_call: TRBV11-2

cdr3_nt: TGTGCCAGCAGCTTCTCCCGGGACACCTACGAGCAGTACTTC
cdr3_aa: CASSFSRDTYEQYF
d_call: -
clone_size: -
j_call: TRBJ2-7
v_call: TRBV7-6

cdr3_nt: TGTGCCAGCAGCTTAGCGCTGTGGCAGGGACATAAGCGAGAGACCCAGTACTTC
cdr3_aa: CASSLALWQGHKRETQYF
d_call: -
clone_size: few
j_call: TRBJ2-5
v_call: TRBV11-1

cdr3_nt: TGTGCCAGCAGCATTAGCGGGGGTCTGACCTACGAGCAGTACTTC
cdr3_aa: CASSISGGLTYEQYF
d_call: TRBD2
clone_size: few
j_call: TRBJ2-7
v_call: TRBV7-2